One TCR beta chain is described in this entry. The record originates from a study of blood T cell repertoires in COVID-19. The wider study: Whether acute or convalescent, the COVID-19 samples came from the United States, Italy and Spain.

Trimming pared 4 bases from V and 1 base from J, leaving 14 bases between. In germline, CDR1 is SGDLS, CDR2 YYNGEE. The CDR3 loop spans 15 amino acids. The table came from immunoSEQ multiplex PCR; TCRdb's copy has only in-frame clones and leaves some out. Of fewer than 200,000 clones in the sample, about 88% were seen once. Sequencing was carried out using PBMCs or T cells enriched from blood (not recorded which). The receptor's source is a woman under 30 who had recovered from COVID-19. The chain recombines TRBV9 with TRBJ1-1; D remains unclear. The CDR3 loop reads CASSISAGWNTEAFF. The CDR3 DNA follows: TGTGCCAGCAGCATCTCGGCGGGATGGAACACTGAAGCTTTCTTT.